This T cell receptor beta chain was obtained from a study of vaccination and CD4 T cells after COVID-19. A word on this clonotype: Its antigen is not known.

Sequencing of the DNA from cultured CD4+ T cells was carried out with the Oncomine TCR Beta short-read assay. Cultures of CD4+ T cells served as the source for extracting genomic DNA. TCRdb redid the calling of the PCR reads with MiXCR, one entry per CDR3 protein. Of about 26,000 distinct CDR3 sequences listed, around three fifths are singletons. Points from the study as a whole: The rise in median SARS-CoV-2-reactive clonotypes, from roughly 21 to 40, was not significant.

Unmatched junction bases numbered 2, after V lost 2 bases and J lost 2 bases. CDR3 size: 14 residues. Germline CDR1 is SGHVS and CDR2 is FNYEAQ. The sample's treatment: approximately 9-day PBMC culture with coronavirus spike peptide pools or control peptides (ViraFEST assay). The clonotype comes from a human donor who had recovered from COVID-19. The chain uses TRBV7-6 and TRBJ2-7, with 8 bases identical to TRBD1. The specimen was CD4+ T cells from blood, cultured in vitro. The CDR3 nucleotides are TGTGCCAGCAGCTTACAGGGACAGGCCTACGAGCAGTACTTC. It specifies CASSLQGQAYEQYF.